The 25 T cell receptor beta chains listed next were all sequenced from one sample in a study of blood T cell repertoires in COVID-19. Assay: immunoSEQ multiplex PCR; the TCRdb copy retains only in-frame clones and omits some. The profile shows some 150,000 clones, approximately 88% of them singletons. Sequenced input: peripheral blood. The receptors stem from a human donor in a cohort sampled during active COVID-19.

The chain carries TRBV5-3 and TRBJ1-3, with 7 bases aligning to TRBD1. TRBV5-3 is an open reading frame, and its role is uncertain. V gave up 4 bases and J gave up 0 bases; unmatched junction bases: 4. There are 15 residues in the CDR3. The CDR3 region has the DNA TGTGCCAGAAGCACCCCAGGGGGCTCTGGAAACACCATATATTTT. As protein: CARSTPGGSGNTIYF.

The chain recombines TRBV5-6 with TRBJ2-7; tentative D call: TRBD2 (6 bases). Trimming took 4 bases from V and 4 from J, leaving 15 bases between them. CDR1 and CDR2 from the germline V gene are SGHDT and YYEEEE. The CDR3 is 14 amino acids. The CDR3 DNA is TGTGCCAGCAGCCCGGGGGTCCCCACTTACGAGCAGTACTTC. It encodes CASSPGVPTYEQYF.

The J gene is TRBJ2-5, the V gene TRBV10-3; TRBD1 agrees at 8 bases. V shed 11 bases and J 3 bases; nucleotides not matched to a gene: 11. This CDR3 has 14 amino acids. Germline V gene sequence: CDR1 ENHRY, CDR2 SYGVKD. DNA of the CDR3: TGTGCCCCCGACAGGGGATCAGTGGAAGAGACCCAGTACTTC. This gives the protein CAPDRGSVEETQYF.

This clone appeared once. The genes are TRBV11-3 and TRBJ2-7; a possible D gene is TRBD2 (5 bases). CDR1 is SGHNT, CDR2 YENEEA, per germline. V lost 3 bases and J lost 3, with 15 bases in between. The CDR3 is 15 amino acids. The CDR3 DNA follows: TGTGCCAGCAGCTTGAAGCCAGCGGTGATCTACGAGCAGTACTTC. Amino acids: CASSLKPAVIYEQYF.

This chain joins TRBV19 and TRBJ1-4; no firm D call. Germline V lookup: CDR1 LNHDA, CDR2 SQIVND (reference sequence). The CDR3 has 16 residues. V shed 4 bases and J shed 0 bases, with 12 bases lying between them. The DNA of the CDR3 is TGTGCCAGTAGTACCATGGCAGATTCAACTAATGAAAAACTGTTTTTT. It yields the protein CASSTMADSTNEKLFF.

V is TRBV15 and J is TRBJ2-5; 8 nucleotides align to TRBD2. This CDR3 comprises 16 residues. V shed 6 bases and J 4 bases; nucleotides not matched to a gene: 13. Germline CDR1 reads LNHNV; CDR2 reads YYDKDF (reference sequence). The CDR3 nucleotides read TGTGCCACCAGGGGGGGAGGAGCGGGAGAGGTAGAGACCCAGTACTTC. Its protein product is CATRGGGAGEVETQYF.

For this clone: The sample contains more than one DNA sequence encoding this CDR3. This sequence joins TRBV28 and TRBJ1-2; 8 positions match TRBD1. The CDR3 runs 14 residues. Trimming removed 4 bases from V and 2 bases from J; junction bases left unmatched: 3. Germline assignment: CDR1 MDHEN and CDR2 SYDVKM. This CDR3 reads CASSYRTGNYGYTF. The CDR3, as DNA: TGTGCCAGCAGTTATAGGACAGGGAACTATGGCTACACCTTC.

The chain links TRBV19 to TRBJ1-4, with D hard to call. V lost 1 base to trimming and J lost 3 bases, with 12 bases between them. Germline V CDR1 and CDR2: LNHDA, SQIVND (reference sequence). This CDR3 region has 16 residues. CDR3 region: CASSIAPLSANEKLFF. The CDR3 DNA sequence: TGTGCCAGTAGTATAGCCCCGCTCTCGGCTAATGAAAAACTGTTTTTT.

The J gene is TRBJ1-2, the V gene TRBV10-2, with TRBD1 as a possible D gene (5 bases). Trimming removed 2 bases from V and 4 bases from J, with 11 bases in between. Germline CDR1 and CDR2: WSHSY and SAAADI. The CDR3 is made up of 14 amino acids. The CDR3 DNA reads TGCGCCAGCAGTGAGGACAGAGAGGCCTATGGCTACACCTTC. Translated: CASSEDREAYGYTF.

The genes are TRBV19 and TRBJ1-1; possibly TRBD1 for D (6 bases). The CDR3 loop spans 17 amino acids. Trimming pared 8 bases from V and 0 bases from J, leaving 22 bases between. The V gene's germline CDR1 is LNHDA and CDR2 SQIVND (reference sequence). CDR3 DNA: TGTGCCAGTTCCGGGTTAGGACAGCTTTTAATGAACACTGAAGCTTTCTTT. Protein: CASSGLGQLLMNTEAFF.

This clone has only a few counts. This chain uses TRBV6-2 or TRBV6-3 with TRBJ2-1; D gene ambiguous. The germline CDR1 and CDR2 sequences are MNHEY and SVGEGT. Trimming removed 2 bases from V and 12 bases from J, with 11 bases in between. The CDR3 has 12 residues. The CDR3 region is CASSYPGDGQFF. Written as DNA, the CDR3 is TGTGCCAGCAGTTACCCCGGAGATGGGCAGTTCTTC.

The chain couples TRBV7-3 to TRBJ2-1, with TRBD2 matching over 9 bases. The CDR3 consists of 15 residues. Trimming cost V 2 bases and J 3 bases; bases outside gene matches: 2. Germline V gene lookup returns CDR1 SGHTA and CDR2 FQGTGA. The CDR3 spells CASSLLAGNYNEQFF. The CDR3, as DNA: TGTGCCAGCAGCTTACTAGCGGGAAACTACAATGAGCAGTTCTTC.

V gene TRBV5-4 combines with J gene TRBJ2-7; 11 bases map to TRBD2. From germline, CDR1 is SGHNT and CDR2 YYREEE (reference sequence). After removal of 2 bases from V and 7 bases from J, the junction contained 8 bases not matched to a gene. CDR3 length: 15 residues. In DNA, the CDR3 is TGTGCCAGCAGCTTACCGGGACTAGCGGCTTTAGAGCAGTACTTC. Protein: CASSLPGLAALEQYF.

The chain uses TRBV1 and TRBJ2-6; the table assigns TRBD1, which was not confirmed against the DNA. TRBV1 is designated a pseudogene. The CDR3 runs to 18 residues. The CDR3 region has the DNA TGCACCGCTCCTGGGTGCAGGGCTGTTGACGGTGGGGCCAACGTCCTGACTTTC. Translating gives CTAPGCRAVDGGANVLTF.

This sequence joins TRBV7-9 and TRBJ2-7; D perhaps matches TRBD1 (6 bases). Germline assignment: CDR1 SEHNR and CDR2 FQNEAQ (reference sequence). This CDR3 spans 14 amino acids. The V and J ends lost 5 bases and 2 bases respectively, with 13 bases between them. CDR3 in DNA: TGTGCCAGCAGCAAAGCAGGGGACACCTACGAGCAGTACTTC. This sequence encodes CASSKAGDTYEQYF.

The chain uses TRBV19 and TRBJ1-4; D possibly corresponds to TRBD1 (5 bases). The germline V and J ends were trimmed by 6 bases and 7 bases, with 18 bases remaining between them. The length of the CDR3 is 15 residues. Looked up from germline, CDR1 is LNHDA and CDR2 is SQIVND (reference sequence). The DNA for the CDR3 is TGTGCCAGTAGCCGTCAGGGAGGGGCGGTTGAAAAACTGTTTTTT. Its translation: CASSRQGGAVEKLFF.

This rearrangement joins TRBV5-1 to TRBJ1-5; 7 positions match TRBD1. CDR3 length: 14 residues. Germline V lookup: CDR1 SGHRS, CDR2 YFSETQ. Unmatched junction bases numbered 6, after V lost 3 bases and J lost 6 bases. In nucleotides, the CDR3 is TGCGCCAGCAGCTGGGGGCAGGGGGGTCAGCCCCAGCATTTT. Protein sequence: CASSWGQGGQPQHF.

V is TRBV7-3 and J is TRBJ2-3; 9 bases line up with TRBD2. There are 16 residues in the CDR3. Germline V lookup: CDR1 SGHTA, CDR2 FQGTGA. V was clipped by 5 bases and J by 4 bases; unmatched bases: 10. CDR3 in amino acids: CASSLKAGGGPDTQYF. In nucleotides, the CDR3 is TGTGCCAGCAGCCTAAAAGCGGGAGGAGGCCCAGATACGCAGTATTTT.

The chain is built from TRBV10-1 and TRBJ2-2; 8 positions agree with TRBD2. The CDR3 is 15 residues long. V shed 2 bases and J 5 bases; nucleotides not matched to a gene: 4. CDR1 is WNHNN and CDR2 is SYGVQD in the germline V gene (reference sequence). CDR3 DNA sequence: TGCGCCAGCAGTGAGGGGAGCGGGAGTACCGGGGAGCTGTTTTTT. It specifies CASSEGSGSTGELFF.

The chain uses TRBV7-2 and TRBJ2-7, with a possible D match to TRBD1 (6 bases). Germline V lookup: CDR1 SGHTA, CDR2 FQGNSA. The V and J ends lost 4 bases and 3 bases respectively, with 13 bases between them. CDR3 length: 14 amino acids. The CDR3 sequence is CASSSGTNNYEQYF. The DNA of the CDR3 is TGTGCCAGCAGCTCCGGGACAAATAACTACGAGCAGTACTTC.

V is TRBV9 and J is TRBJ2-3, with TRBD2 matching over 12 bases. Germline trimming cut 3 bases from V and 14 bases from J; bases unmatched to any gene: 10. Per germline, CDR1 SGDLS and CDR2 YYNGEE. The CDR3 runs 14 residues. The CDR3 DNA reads TGTGCCAGCAGCGCGGGGACTAGCGGGTTAAGGTCGTATTTT. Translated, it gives CASSAGTSGLRSYF.

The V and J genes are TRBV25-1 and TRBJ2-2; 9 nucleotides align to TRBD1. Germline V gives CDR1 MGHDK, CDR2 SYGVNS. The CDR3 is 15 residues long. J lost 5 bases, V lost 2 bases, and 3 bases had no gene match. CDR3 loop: CASSETGTGTGELFF. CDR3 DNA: TGTGCCAGCAGTGAAACCGGGACAGGGACCGGGGAGCTGTTTTTT.

DNA for the CDR3: TGTGCCAGCACCACTACAGGGGTCGTCTATGGCTACACCTTC. Translating gives CASTTTGVVYGYTF. The chain links TRBV5-6 to TRBJ1-2, with 7 bases identical to TRBD1. With 6 bases clipped from V and 4 bases from J, the junction kept 9 bases outside the gene matches. Germline CDR1 is SGHDT and CDR2 is YYEEEE. The CDR3 is made up of 14 amino acids.

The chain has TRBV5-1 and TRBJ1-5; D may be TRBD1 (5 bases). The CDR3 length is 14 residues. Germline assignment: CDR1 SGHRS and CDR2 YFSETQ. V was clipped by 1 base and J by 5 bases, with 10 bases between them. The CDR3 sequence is CASSLNGGDQPQHF. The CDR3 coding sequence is TGCGCCAGCAGCTTGAATGGAGGGGATCAGCCCCAGCATTTT.

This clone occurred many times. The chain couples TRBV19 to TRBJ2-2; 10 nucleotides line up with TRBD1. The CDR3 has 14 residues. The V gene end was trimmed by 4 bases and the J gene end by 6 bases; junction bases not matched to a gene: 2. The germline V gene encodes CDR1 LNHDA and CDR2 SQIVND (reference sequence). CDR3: CASSTGTGAGELFF. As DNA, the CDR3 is TGTGCCAGTAGTACCGGGACAGGGGCCGGGGAGCTGTTTTTT.